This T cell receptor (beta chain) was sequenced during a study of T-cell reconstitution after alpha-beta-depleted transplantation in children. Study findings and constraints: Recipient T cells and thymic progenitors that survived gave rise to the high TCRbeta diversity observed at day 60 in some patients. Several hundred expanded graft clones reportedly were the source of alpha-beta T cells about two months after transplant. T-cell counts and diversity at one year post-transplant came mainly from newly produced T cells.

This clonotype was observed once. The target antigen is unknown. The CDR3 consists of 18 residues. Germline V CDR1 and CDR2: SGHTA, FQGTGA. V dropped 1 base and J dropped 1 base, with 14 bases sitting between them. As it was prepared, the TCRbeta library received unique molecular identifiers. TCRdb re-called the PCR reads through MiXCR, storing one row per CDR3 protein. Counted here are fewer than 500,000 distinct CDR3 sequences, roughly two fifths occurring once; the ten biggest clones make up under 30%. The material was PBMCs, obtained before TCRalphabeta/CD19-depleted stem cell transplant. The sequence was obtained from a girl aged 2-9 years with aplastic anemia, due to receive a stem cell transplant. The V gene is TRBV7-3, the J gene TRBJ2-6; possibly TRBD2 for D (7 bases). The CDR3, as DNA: TGTGCCAGCAGCTTAATGGGGGGGCGAAGGTCTGGGGCCAACGTCCTGACTTTC. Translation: CASSLMGGRRSGANVLTF.